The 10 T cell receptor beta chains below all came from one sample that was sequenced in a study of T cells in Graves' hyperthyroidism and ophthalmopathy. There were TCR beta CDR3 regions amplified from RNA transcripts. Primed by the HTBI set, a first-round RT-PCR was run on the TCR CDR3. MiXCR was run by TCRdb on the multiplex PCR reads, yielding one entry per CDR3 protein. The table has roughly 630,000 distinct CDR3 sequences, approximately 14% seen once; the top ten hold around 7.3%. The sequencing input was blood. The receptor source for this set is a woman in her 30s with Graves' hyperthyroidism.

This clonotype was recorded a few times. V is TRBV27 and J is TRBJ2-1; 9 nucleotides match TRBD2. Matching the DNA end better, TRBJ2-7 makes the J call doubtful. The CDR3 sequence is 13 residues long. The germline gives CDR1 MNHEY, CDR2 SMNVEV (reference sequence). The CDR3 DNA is TGTGCCAGCAGCTCCGGACTAGCGTCTGAGCAGTACTTC. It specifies CASSSGLASEQYF.

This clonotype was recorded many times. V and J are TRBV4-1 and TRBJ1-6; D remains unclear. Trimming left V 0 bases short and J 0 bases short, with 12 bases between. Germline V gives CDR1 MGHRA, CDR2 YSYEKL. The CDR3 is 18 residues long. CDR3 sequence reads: CASSQDVRQSSYNSPLHF. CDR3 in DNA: TGCGCCAGCAGCCAAGATGTCAGGCAAAGCTCCTATAATTCACCCCTCCACTTT.

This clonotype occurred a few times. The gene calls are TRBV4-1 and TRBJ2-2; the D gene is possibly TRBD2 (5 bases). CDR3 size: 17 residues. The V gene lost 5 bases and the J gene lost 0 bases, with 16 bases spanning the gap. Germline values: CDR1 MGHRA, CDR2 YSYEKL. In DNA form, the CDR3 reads TGCGCCAGCAGCGAGGGAAAGGGTCGGGCGAACACCGGGGAGCTGTTTTTT. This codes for CASSEGKGRANTGELFF.

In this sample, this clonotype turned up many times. The CDR3 sequence: CASSRRIYGYTF. In DNA form, the CDR3 reads TGTGCCAGCAGTAGGAGGATTTATGGCTACACCTTC. The chain recombines TRBV12-3 or TRBV12-4 with TRBJ1-2; unclear D gene. With 5 bases removed from V and 5 bases from J, the gap between germline ends came to 9 bases. This CDR3 contains 12 residues.

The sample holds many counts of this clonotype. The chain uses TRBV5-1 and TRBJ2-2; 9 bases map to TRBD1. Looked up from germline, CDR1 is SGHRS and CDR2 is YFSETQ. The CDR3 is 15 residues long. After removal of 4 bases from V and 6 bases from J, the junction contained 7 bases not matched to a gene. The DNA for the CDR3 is TGCGCCAGCAGCCTAGGACAGGGGCTATCCGGGGAGCTGTTTTTT. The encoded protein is CASSLGQGLSGELFF.

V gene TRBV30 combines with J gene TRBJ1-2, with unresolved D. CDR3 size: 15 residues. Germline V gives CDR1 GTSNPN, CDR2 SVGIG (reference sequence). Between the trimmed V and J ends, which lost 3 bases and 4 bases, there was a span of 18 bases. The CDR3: CAWRWFSAGLYGYTF. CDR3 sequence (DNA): TGTGCCTGGAGGTGGTTCTCCGCGGGCCTCTATGGCTACACCTTC.

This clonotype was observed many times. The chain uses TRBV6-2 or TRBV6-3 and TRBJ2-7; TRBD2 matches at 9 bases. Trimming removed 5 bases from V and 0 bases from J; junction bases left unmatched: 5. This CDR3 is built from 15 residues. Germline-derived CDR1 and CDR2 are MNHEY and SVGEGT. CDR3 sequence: CASSRYSGSSYEQYF. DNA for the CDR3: TGTGCCAGCAGTCGCTATAGCGGGAGCTCCTACGAGCAGTACTTC.

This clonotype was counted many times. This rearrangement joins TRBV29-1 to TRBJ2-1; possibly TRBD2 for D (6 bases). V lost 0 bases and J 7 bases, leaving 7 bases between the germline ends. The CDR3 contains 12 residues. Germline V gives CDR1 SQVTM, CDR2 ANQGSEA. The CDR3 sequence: CSVEDRGNEQFF. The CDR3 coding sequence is TGCAGCGTTGAAGATCGGGGGAATGAGCAGTTCTTC.

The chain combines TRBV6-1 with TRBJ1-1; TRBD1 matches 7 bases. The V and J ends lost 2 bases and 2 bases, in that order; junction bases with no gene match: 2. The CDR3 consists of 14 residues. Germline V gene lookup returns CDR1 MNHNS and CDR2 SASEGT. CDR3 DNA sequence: TGTGCCAGCAGTGAACAGGGGGTAAACACTGAAGCTTTCTTT. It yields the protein CASSEQGVNTEAFF.

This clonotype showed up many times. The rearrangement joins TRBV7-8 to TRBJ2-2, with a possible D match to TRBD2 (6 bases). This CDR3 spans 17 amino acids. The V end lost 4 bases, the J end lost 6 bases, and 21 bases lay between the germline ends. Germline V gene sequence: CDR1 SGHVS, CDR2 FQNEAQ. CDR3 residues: CASSSLITGTSPGELFF. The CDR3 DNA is TGTGCCAGCAGCTCGCTTATCACCGGGACTTCGCCCGGGGAGCTGTTTTTT.